Listed below are T cell receptor beta chains from one sample, sequenced in a study of cytotoxic CD8 clonotypes in ibrutinib-treated CLL. Profiling relied on immunoSEQ multiplex PCR, and the TCRdb table lists in-frame clones only, not all of them. The sample consists of about 58,000 clones, 71% of them appearing once. Source: PBMCs, taken after 12 months of ibrutinib treatment. These receptors all come from a human donor with chronic lymphocytic leukemia. Both conserved end residues are part of each CDR3. Each record gives: CDR3 protein, CDR3 DNA, D gene, V gene, J gene, clone size. D genes are given only for firm matches. Size tells how often a clone was seen (once, few, many) or the class of an expanded clone, and some rows leave it out.

CDR3aa: CASSKDRGQGNEKLFF
CDR3nt: TGTGCCAGCAGCAAAGACAGGGGTCAGGGTAATGAAAAACTGTTTTTT
d_gene: TRBD1
v_gene: TRBV9
j_gene: TRBJ1-4
abundance: .

CDR3aa: CASSMKVAGVGEQYF
CDR3nt: TGTGCCAGTAGTATGAAGGTAGCGGGAGTTGGCGAGCAGTACTTC
d_gene: TRBD2
v_gene: TRBV19
j_gene: TRBJ2-7
abundance: .

CDR3aa: CASSVEGQGRETQYF
CDR3nt: TGTGCCAGCAGCGTAGAGGGACAGGGCCGAGAGACCCAGTACTTC
d_gene: TRBD1
v_gene: TRBV9
j_gene: TRBJ2-5
abundance: .

CDR3aa: CASSQGGIWNTGELFF
CDR3nt: TGTGCCAGCAGCCAAGGTGGAATCTGGAACACCGGGGAGCTGTTTTTT
d_gene: .
v_gene: TRBV9
j_gene: TRBJ2-2
abundance: .

CDR3aa: CAWSVALATEQYF
CDR3nt: TGTGCCTGGAGTGTAGCACTAGCTACCGAGCAGTACTTC
d_gene: .
v_gene: TRBV30
j_gene: TRBJ2-7
abundance: .

CDR3aa: CASSFGGSGDTQYF
CDR3nt: TGTGCCAGCAGCTTCGGGGGGAGCGGAGATACGCAGTATTTT
d_gene: TRBD2
v_gene: TRBV5-4
j_gene: TRBJ2-3
abundance: .

CDR3aa: CAREKDRGPAASSEKLFF
CDR3nt: TGTGCCAGAGAGAAGGACAGGGGGCCTGCAGCCTCCTCTGAAAAACTGTTTTTT
d_gene: TRBD1
v_gene: TRBV5-3
j_gene: TRBJ1-4
abundance: .

CDR3aa: CASSLAASGSFETQYF
CDR3nt: TGCGCCAGCAGCTTGGCCGCTAGCGGGAGCTTTGAGACCCAGTACTTC
d_gene: TRBD2
v_gene: TRBV5-1
j_gene: TRBJ2-5
abundance: .

CDR3aa: CASSLGYDTQYF
CDR3nt: TGTGCCAGCAGCTTAGGGTATGATACGCAGTATTTT
d_gene: .
v_gene: TRBV7-9
j_gene: TRBJ2-3
abundance: .

CDR3aa: CASSFRGAGELFF
CDR3nt: TGTGCCAGCAGCTTTAGGGGTGCCGGGGAGCTGTTTTTT
d_gene: .
v_gene: TRBV7-7
j_gene: TRBJ2-2
abundance: .

CDR3aa: CAISESLRGNTEAFF
CDR3nt: TGTGCCATCAGTGAGTCCCTCCGGGGGAACACTGAAGCTTTCTTT
d_gene: .
v_gene: TRBV10-3
j_gene: TRBJ1-1
abundance: .

CDR3aa: CASSRDGTYEQYF
CDR3nt: TGTGCCAGCAGCCGGGACGGAACCTACGAGCAGTACTTC
d_gene: .
v_gene: TRBV5-6
j_gene: TRBJ2-7
abundance: .

CDR3aa: CASSLGGFNEQFF
CDR3nt: TGTGCCAGCAGCTTAGGGGGGTTCAATGAGCAGTTCTTC
d_gene: .
v_gene: TRBV11-2
j_gene: TRBJ2-1
abundance: .

CDR3aa: CASRYSGSVGTGELFF
CDR3nt: TGCGCCAGCAGATATAGCGGGAGCGTTGGCACCGGGGAGCTGTTTTTT
d_gene: TRBD2
v_gene: TRBV5-1
j_gene: TRBJ2-2
abundance: .

CDR3aa: CASSPNPRVAVTYEQYF
CDR3nt: TGTGCCAGCAGTCCCAATCCCCGGGTAGCTGTAACCTACGAGCAGTACTTC
d_gene: .
v_gene: TRBV28
j_gene: TRBJ2-7
abundance: .

CDR3aa: CASSPRTGGYNEQFF
CDR3nt: TGTGCCAGCTCACCACGAACAGGGGGCTACAATGAGCAGTTCTTC
d_gene: TRBD1
v_gene: TRBV18
j_gene: TRBJ2-1
abundance: .

CDR3aa: CASSLASPEHEQFF
CDR3nt: TGTGCCAGCAGCTTAGCGAGCCCCGAGCACGAGCAGTTCTTC
d_gene: .
v_gene: TRBV7-6
j_gene: TRBJ2-1
abundance: .

CDR3aa: CASKGTAAGYTF
CDR3nt: TGTGCCAGCAAGGGGACAGCAGCCGGCTACACCTTC
d_gene: TRBD1
v_gene: TRBV28
j_gene: TRBJ1-2
abundance: .

CDR3aa: CAWSSHPNEQFF
CDR3nt: TGTGCCTGGAGTTCACACCCCAATGAGCAGTTCTTC
d_gene: .
v_gene: TRBV30
j_gene: TRBJ2-1
abundance: .

CDR3aa: CASSSGGTPGETQYF
CDR3nt: TGCGCCAGCAGCTCTGGCGGGACGCCGGGAGAGACCCAGTACTTC
d_gene: .
v_gene: TRBV5-1
j_gene: TRBJ2-5
abundance: .

CDR3aa: CATSRVGRGPGQPQHF
CDR3nt: TGTGCCACCAGCAGAGTCGGAAGGGGACCGGGTCAGCCCCAGCATTTT
d_gene: .
v_gene: TRBV15
j_gene: TRBJ1-5
abundance: .

CDR3aa: CASSPPGQGTYEQYF
CDR3nt: TGTGCCAGCAGCCCGCCGGGACAGGGAACCTACGAGCAGTACTTC
d_gene: TRBD1
v_gene: TRBV28
j_gene: TRBJ2-7
abundance: .

CDR3aa: CASNSDSSNQPQHF
CDR3nt: TGTGCCAGCAACTCGGACAGCAGCAATCAGCCCCAGCATTTT
d_gene: .
v_gene: TRBV6-1
j_gene: TRBJ1-5
abundance: .

CDR3aa: CASSSPGLAATPGDTQYF
CDR3nt: TGTGCCAGCAGCTCACCGGGACTAGCGGCCACGCCGGGAGATACGCAGTATTTT
d_gene: TRBD2
v_gene: TRBV7-2
j_gene: TRBJ2-3
abundance: once

CDR3aa: CASSMTSGNTQYF
CDR3nt: TGTGCCAGTAGTATGACTAGCGGGAATACGCAGTATTTT
d_gene: TRBD2
v_gene: TRBV19
j_gene: TRBJ2-3
abundance: few

CDR3aa: CASSFRLSYNEQFF
CDR3nt: TGTGCCAGCTCGTTTCGTCTTTCCTACAATGAGCAGTTCTTC
d_gene: .
v_gene: TRBV2
j_gene: TRBJ2-1
abundance: .

CDR3aa: CSVAGGLAGVQETQYF
CDR3nt: TGCAGCGTCGCCGGTGGTCTAGCGGGAGTGCAAGAGACCCAGTACTTC
d_gene: TRBD2
v_gene: TRBV29-1
j_gene: TRBJ2-5
abundance: few

CDR3aa: CASAGEAGREQYF
CDR3nt: TGTGCCAGCGCCGGGGAGGCCGGGCGCGAGCAGTACTTC
d_gene: .
v_gene: TRBV2
j_gene: TRBJ2-7
abundance: .